The rows below give T cell receptor beta chains drawn from one sample of a study of Ad26.COV2.S vaccination and SARS-CoV-2 variants. The table came from immunoSEQ multiplex PCR; TCRdb's copy has only in-frame clones and leaves some out. The sample lists 510,000 or so clones, 87% occurring once. The sample consisted of peripheral blood, taken in a trial of Ad26.COV2.S vaccine versus placebo. The receptors here all came from a person aged 18-60 years who received the Ad26.COV2.S COVID-19 vaccine or a placebo. Both conserved end residues are part of each CDR3. Each record gives: V gene, D gene, clone size, J gene, CDR3 protein, CDR3 DNA. The D gene is left open where the match is weak. Rows give clone size only sometimes, using once, few, many, or a class for an expanded clone.

>TRBV5-4|TRBD2|.|TRBJ2-1
CASSLELADNEQFF
TGTGCCAGCAGCTTAGAACTAGCGGACAATGAGCAGTTCTTC
>TRBV4-2|TRBD2|.|TRBJ2-2
CASSQDLGLASMDTGELFF
TGTGCCAGCAGCCAAGATTTGGGACTAGCTTCAATGGACACCGGGGAGCTGTTTTTT
>TRBV27|.|.|TRBJ1-1
CASSLKPNPNTEAFF
TGTGCCAGCAGTTTGAAGCCAAACCCGAACACTGAAGCTTTCTTT
>TRBV3-1/TRBV3-2|TRBD1|.|TRBJ2-2
CASSSGGGTGVTGELFF
TGTGCCAGCAGCTCGGGAGGCGGGACAGGGGTTACCGGGGAGCTGTTTTTT
>TRBV7-8|TRBD2|.|TRBJ2-7
CASSQTSGPYEQYF
TGTGCCAGCAGCCAGACTAGCGGCCCCTACGAGCAGTACTTC
>TRBV9|.|.|TRBJ2-2
CASSDPIRPGHWNSGELFF
TGTGCCAGCAGCGATCCAATAAGACCGGGACACTGGAACTCCGGGGAGCTGTTTTTT
>TRBV5-5|TRBD1|.|TRBJ1-1
CASSLEGQGHTEAFF
TGTGCCAGCAGCTTGGAGGGACAGGGTCACACTGAAGCTTTCTTT
>TRBV5-1|TRBD2|.|TRBJ2-3
CASSLGTSGRSDTQYF
TGCGCCAGCAGCTTGGGGACTAGCGGGAGATCAGATACGCAGTATTTT
>TRBV4-2|.|.|TRBJ2-4
CASSQDQEAGEEYF
TGTGCCAGCAGCCAAGATCAAGAAGCGGGCGAGGAGTACTTC
>TRBV7-2|TRBD2|.|TRBJ2-3
CASSLRPGTSARGDTQYF
TGTGCCAGCAGCTTAAGGCCAGGGACTAGCGCTAGGGGGGATACGCAGTATTTT
>TRBV30|.|.|TRBJ2-1
CAWSPGSNEQFF
TGTGCCTGGAGCCCAGGTTCCAATGAGCAGTTCTTC
>TRBV19|.|.|TRBJ1-4
CASSFRTAATNEKLFF
TGTGCCAGTAGTTTCCGGACAGCCGCAACTAATGAAAAACTGTTTTTT
>TRBV30|.|.|TRBJ2-7
CASWASSGHEQYF
TGTGCCTCTTGGGCTAGCTCCGGACACGAGCAGTACTTC
>TRBV7-8|.|.|TRBJ2-2
CAGRPGWMNGELFF
TGTGCCGGGAGACCCGGGTGGATGAACGGGGAGCTGTTTTTT
>TRBV9|TRBD1|.|TRBJ2-5
CASSLGQGKETQYF
TGTGCCAGCAGCCTGGGACAGGGGAAAGAGACCCAGTACTTC
>TRBV6-6|.|.|TRBJ2-3
CASSPSASTDTQYF
TGTGCCAGCAGTCCTAGCGCTAGCACAGATACGCAGTATTTT
>TRBV30|TRBD1|few|TRBJ1-6
CAWSVGQGLNSPLHF
TGTGCCTGGAGTGTCGGACAGGGGCTTAATTCACCCCTCCACTTT
>TRBV7-3|TRBD2|.|TRBJ2-2
CASSLTSGIGTGELFF
TGTGCCAGCAGCTTAACTAGCGGGATTGGGACCGGGGAGCTGTTTTTT
>TRBV25-1|TRBD1|once|TRBJ1-3
CASSTGGTGNTIYF
TGTGCCAGCAGCACAGGGGGCACTGGAAACACCATATATTTT
>TRBV18|.|.|TRBJ2-7
CASSQELSSYEQYF
TGTGCCAGCTCACAGGAGCTGAGCTCCTACGAGCAGTACTTC
>TRBV5-1|.|.|TRBJ2-1
CASSLDGRGPGEQFF
TGCGCCAGCAGCTTGGATGGACGGGGCCCAGGTGAGCAGTTCTTC
>TRBV5-6|TRBD2|.|TRBJ2-3
CASSLVGSGIRMGDTQYF
TGTGCCAGCAGCTTGGTCGGTAGCGGGATCCGCATGGGAGATACGCAGTATTTT
>TRBV14|.|.|TRBJ1-2
CASSVDSGDGYTF
TGTGCCAGCAGCGTAGACAGCGGGGATGGCTACACCTTC
>TRBV5-1|TRBD2|.|TRBJ2-1
CASSSPSIIAGEGYNEQFF
TGCGCCAGCAGCTCGCCTTCCATTATAGCGGGAGAAGGCTACAATGAGCAGTTCTTC